Presented here are 32 T cell receptor beta chains from one specimen sequenced in a study of OX40 agonist ivuxolimab in advanced cancers. Profiled with immunoSEQ multiplex PCR; TCRdb holds only in-frame clones, not every one. The sample shows about 50,000 clones, about 76% of them seen only once. The specimen was CD4+ or CD8+ T cells sorted from blood, collected in a trial of the OX40 agonist ivuxolimab. These receptor sequences come from an adult with an advanced solid tumor such as melanoma, head and neck, liver or kidney cancer.

This clone has only one observation. V and J are TRBV5-1 and TRBJ2-7; no firm D call. Germline V lookup: CDR1 SGHRS, CDR2 YFSETQ. The CDR3 covers 13 residues. V shed 3 bases and J shed 1 base, with 8 bases lying between them. The CDR3 bases are TGCGCCAGCAGCTCCGATGGATCCTACGAGCAGTACTTC. It encodes CASSSDGSYEQYF.

The CDR3: CATRGARGRAYGYTF. CDR3 nucleotide sequence: TGTGCCACACGTGGCGCAAGGGGCCGAGCCTATGGCTACACCTTC. V and J are TRBV19 and TRBJ1-2; weak D call: TRBD1 (5 bases). V was clipped by 10 bases and J by 4 bases, with 22 bases between them. The CDR3 is made up of 15 amino acids. The germline V gene encodes CDR1 LNHDA and CDR2 SQIVND (reference sequence).

The genes are TRBV20-1 and TRBJ2-3; the D is unclear. The CDR3 runs 11 residues. Deletions cut 5 bases from V and 5 bases from J, with 8 bases between. The germline CDR1 and CDR2 sequences are DFQATT and SNEGSKA (reference sequence). The CDR3 bases are TGCAGTGCTCCAGAGTTAGATACGCAGTATTTT. Protein sequence: CSAPELDTQYF.

The V call is TRBV10-2, the J call TRBJ2-4; D is possibly TRBD2 (6 bases). V lost 6 bases, J lost 6 bases, and 12 bases lay in between. The CDR3 covers 13 residues. The germline V gene has CDR1 WSHSY and CDR2 SAAADI. This CDR3 reads CASSEGRGNIQYF. The DNA for the CDR3 is TGCGCCAGCAGCGAGGGGCGGGGAAACATTCAGTACTTC.

This clone has only a few counts. V and J are TRBV5-1 and TRBJ1-2; possible D gene TRBD1, 6 bases. V was shortened by 0 bases and J by 4 bases, with 13 bases between the two germline ends. CDR3 length: 15 amino acids. The germline V gene encodes CDR1 SGHRS and CDR2 YFSETQ. DNA for the CDR3: TGCGCCAGCAGCTTGGAAGGGGGAGAGGGCTATGGCTACACCTTC. Its protein is CASSLEGGEGYGYTF.

The chain recombines TRBV7-3 with TRBJ2-7, with a possible D match to TRBD2 (5 bases). V shed 0 bases and J shed 4 bases, with 13 bases lying between them. CDR3 length: 15 amino acids. Germline V gives CDR1 SGHTA, CDR2 FQGTGA. CDR3 nucleotide sequence: TGTGCCAGCAGCTTAACCCCGGTAGAGGGATACGAGCAGTACTTC. Protein sequence: CASSLTPVEGYEQYF.

The chain recombines TRBV7-9 with TRBJ1-1; D call uncertain. V was clipped by 5 bases and J by 0 bases, with 7 bases between them. CDR1 and CDR2 (germline): SEHNR, FQNEAQ (reference sequence). The CDR3 has 13 amino acids. The CDR3 reads CASSPPLNTEAFF. DNA of the CDR3: TGTGCCAGCAGCCCTCCTCTGAACACTGAAGCTTTCTTT.

This clone was counted a few times. The J gene is TRBJ1-1, the V gene TRBV29-1; D might be TRBD1 (5 bases). The CDR3 is 13 residues long. V shed 4 bases and J shed 0 bases, with 9 bases lying between them. CDR1 is SQVTM and CDR2 is ANQGSEA in the germline V gene. CDR3: CSVGRGMNTEAFF. CDR3 DNA: TGCAGCGTTGGAAGGGGAATGAACACTGAAGCTTTCTTT.

The chain recombines TRBV11-2 with TRBJ2-3; D may be TRBD1 (6 bases). V lost 10 bases and J 0 bases, leaving 23 bases between the germline ends. CDR1 and CDR2 from the germline V gene are SGHAT and FQNNGV. The CDR3 has 17 amino acids. CDR3 region: CATSIPKDSASTDTQYF. The CDR3 coding sequence is TGTGCCACCTCAATTCCTAAGGACAGTGCTAGCACAGATACGCAGTATTTT.

The chain is built from TRBV6-1 and TRBJ2-3; D perhaps matches TRBD2 (6 bases). This CDR3 is built from 14 residues. Germline V gene data show CDR1 as MNHNS and CDR2 as SASEGT. The germline V and J ends were trimmed by 7 bases and 3 bases, with 14 bases remaining between them. CDR3 protein: CASISGSTTDTQYF. The CDR3 DNA follows: TGTGCCAGCATAAGCGGGTCTACAACAGATACGCAGTATTTT.

The V call is TRBV18, the J call TRBJ1-4; 7 nucleotides align to TRBD1. Per germline, CDR1 KGHSH and CDR2 LQKENI. This CDR3 contains 15 residues. J lost 5 bases, V lost 4 bases, and 7 bases had no gene match. The CDR3 nucleotides are TGTGCCAGCTCACATGACCAGGGGGGGAATGAAAAACTGTTTTTT. This translates into CASSHDQGGNEKLFF.

The sample holds a few counts of this clone. The chain links TRBV2 to TRBJ1-2, with a tentative D call TRBD1 (6 bases). Germline CDR1 is SNHLY and CDR2 is FYNNEI. The CDR3 consists of 14 residues. V was trimmed by 7 bases and J by 4 bases, leaving 16 bases between them. For the CDR3, the DNA is TGTGCCAGCAAAAACAGGGTCGTGGGCTATGGCTACACCTTC. As protein: CASKNRVVGYGYTF.

CDR3 region: CATELQETQYF. The CDR3 DNA follows: TGTGCCACTGAGCTACAAGAGACCCAGTACTTC. This rearrangement joins TRBV7-9 to TRBJ2-5; D gene unclear. The CDR3 consists of 11 residues. CDR1 and CDR2 from the germline V gene are SEHNR and FQNEAQ (reference sequence). V was pared by 10 bases and J by 2 bases, with 8 bases between. Complete variable domain (other parts from reference TRBV7-9 and TRBJ2-5): DTGVSQNPRHKITKRGQNVTFRCDPISEHNRLYWYRQTLGQGPEFLTYFQNEAQLEKSRLLSDRFSAERPKGSFSTLEIQRTEQGDSAMYLCATELQETQYFGPGTRLLVL.

The V and J genes are TRBV11-3 and TRBJ2-1, with D uncertain. This CDR3 is 14 amino acids long. Germline CDR1 SGHNT, CDR2 YENEEA. Trimming removed 3 bases from V and 0 bases from J, with 6 bases in between. CDR3 bases: TGTGCCAGCAGCTTCCTGAGCTCCTACAATGAGCAGTTCTTC. It codes for CASSFLSSYNEQFF.

The genes are TRBV5-4 and TRBJ2-3, with TRBD2 identical over 13 bases. Germline assignment: CDR1 SGHNT and CDR2 YYREEE (reference sequence). The CDR3 sequence is 17 residues long. V shed 4 bases, J shed 0 bases, and the junction held 5 bases outside the gene matches. CDR3 amino acids: CASSTGLAGASTDTQYF. As DNA, the CDR3 is TGTGCCAGCAGCACCGGACTAGCGGGGGCTAGCACAGATACGCAGTATTTT.

This clone was detected a few times. J is TRBJ2-2 and V is TRBV7-9; 14 nucleotides match TRBD2. Trimming cost V 5 bases and J 7 bases; bases outside gene matches: 12. Germline V gene lookup returns CDR1 SEHNR and CDR2 FQNEAQ (reference sequence). CDR3 size: 18 residues. The CDR3 coding sequence is TGTGCCAGCAGCCACCCGACTAGCGGGAGGGCGGAGGACGGGGAGCTGTTTTTT. Protein sequence: CASSHPTSGRAEDGELFF.

V gene TRBV19 combines with J gene TRBJ1-4; no definite D call. Germline-derived CDR1 and CDR2 are LNHDA and SQIVND (reference sequence). V lost 4 bases and J lost 6, with 12 bases in between. CDR3 length: 14 residues. In DNA form, the CDR3 reads TGTGCCAGTAGTAAACAGCGTTTGGATGAAAAACTGTTTTTT. Its protein is CASSKQRLDEKLFF.

A note on this clone: One end of the junction is discordant with germline, which a read error may explain. The chain links TRBV4-1 to TRBJ2-5; a possible D gene is TRBD2 (7 bases). Germline lookup yields CDR1 MGHRA and CDR2 YSYEKL. CDR3 length equals 17 residues. The CDR3 loop is CASSQGPGGRRGETQHF. The CDR3 coding sequence is TGCGCCAGCAGCCAAGGACCGGGGGGCAGGAGGGGAGAGACCCAGCACTTC.

The chain combines TRBV29-1 with TRBJ2-4; TRBD1 is a possible D gene (6 bases). CDR3 size: 15 residues. V was shortened by 6 bases and J by 0 bases, with 15 bases between the two germline ends. Germline V gives CDR1 SQVTM, CDR2 ANQGSEA. The CDR3 nucleotides are TGCAGCGTCCGTATCAGGGGAATAGCCAAAAACATTCAGTACTTC. Translated, it gives CSVRIRGIAKNIQYF.

The chain is built from TRBV19 and TRBJ1-1; D is ambiguous. V was pared by 3 bases and J by 11 bases, with 19 bases between. The CDR3 contains 14 residues. Germline CDR1 LNHDA, CDR2 SQIVND (reference sequence). The CDR3 nucleotides are TGTGCCAGTAGTATTGTGGGCCAGAGGACTGGGGCTTTCTTT. It translates to CASSIVGQRTGAFF.

The gene calls are TRBV4-1 and TRBJ2-1; no firm D call. This CDR3 comprises 15 residues. Trimming took 4 bases from V and 1 from J, leaving 11 bases between them. CDR1 is MGHRA, CDR2 YSYEKL, per germline. CDR3 region: CASSPTDVSYNEQFF. In DNA form, the CDR3 reads TGCGCCAGCAGCCCGACCGACGTTTCCTACAATGAGCAGTTCTTC.

The V and J genes are TRBV6-6 and TRBJ1-5; a possible D gene is TRBD1 (6 bases). The V end lost 5 bases, the J end lost 0 bases, and 11 bases lay between the germline ends. CDR1 is MNHNY, CDR2 SVGAGI, per germline (reference sequence). The CDR3 has 15 residues. This chain's CDR3 is CASSAQGSSNQPQHF. The CDR3 coding sequence is TGTGCCAGCAGTGCACAGGGTAGTAGCAATCAGCCCCAGCATTTT.

This clone appeared a single time. The chain has TRBV29-1 and TRBJ1-1; D is perhaps TRBD1 (5 bases). V lost 4 bases and J 3 bases, leaving 9 bases between the germline ends. Germline V CDR1 and CDR2: SQVTM, ANQGSEA. The CDR3 is 12 amino acids. The CDR3 spells CSVGSGYTEAFF. The CDR3 DNA follows: TGCAGCGTTGGTTCAGGGTACACTGAAGCTTTCTTT.

The chain has TRBV10-2 and TRBJ2-7; TRBD1 is a possible D gene (5 bases). Trimming took 5 bases from V and 3 from J, leaving 20 bases between them. Germline V lookup: CDR1 WSHSY, CDR2 SAAADI. The CDR3 is 16 amino acids. The CDR3 reads CASSLRQGISGYEQYF. CDR3 DNA: TGCGCCAGCAGTCTTAGGCAGGGAATTTCTGGCTACGAGCAGTACTTC.

This chain connects TRBV14 to TRBJ2-7; 7 bases map to TRBD2. With 3 bases clipped from V and 7 bases from J, the junction kept 15 bases outside the gene matches. The CDR3 extends over 16 amino acids. The germline CDR1 and CDR2 sequences are SGHDN and FVKESK. The CDR3 is CASSQLFGAPGGEQYF. CDR3 bases: TGTGCCAGCAGCCAGCTTTTTGGGGCGCCGGGGGGTGAGCAGTACTTC.

This chain links TRBV6-1 with TRBJ2-7; TRBD2 aligns across 7 bases. Trimming cost V 4 bases and J 3 bases; bases outside gene matches: 12. Looked up from germline, CDR1 is MNHNS and CDR2 is SASEGT. The CDR3 spans 16 residues. The CDR3 nucleotides read TGTGCCAGCAGTGTGGTCCGGGGGGATCTTTTCTACGAGCAGTACTTC. Translated, it gives CASSVVRGDLFYEQYF.

The chain joins TRBV28 to TRBJ2-7; 9 bases are a match to TRBD2. Germline lookup yields CDR1 MDHEN and CDR2 SYDVKM. The CDR3 covers 18 residues. Trimming cost V 4 bases and J 1 base; bases outside gene matches: 14. CDR3 DNA: TGTGCCAGCAGTTCTTCTCCCTATGGGACTAGCAGGTCCTACGAGCAGTACTTC. Translation gives CASSSSPYGTSRSYEQYF.

J is TRBJ2-2 and V is TRBV5-1, with D tentatively TRBD1 or TRBD2 (5 bases each). The CDR3 length is 15 residues. CDR1 and CDR2 from the germline V gene are SGHRS and YFSETQ. The germline V and J ends were trimmed by 4 bases and 8 bases, with 18 bases remaining between them. The CDR3 loop reads CASSTSGHTGGELFF. In nucleotides, the CDR3 is TGCGCCAGCAGCACCTCCGGACACACGGGGGGGGAGCTGTTTTTT.

This rearrangement joins TRBV2 to TRBJ1-5; 8 bases match TRBD1. V lost 5 bases and J lost 3; bases outside the gene matches: 6. CDR3 length equals 15 residues. Germline V gene data show CDR1 as SNHLY and CDR2 as FYNNEI. In DNA form, the CDR3 reads TGTGCCAGCAGTCTACAGGGGGATCTCAATCAGCCCCAGCATTTT. Protein: CASSLQGDLNQPQHF.

The chain uses TRBV7-9 and TRBJ1-4, with D possibly TRBD1 on 6 matching bases. V lost 3 bases, J lost 7 bases, and 15 bases lay in between. In germline, CDR1 is SEHNR, CDR2 FQNEAQ (reference sequence). The CDR3 spans 15 residues. The CDR3 nucleotides are TGTGCCAGCAGCTTCGCACAGGGCGGCGGTGAAAAACTGTTTTTT. It is translated as CASSFAQGGGEKLFF.

The table lists this clone with a few counts. The chain uses TRBV4-2 and TRBJ1-2; D remains unclear. Trimming pared 2 bases from V and 7 bases from J, leaving 8 bases between. Germline V gene sequence: CDR1 LGHNA, CDR2 YNFKEQ. This CDR3 is built from 12 residues. This chain's CDR3 is CASSQLSGGYTF. The CDR3 region has the DNA TGTGCCAGCAGCCAACTATCAGGTGGCTACACCTTC.

This clone has a single count. The chain links TRBV5-5 to TRBJ1-5; TRBD1 might be the D (5 bases). V dropped 4 bases and J dropped 2 bases, with 10 bases sitting between them. CDR3 length equals 14 residues. Germline assignment: CDR1 SGHKS and CDR2 YYEKEE (reference sequence). CDR3: CASSGGTRNQPQHF. In DNA, the CDR3 is TGTGCCAGCAGCGGGGGGACCCGCAATCAGCCCCAGCATTTT.